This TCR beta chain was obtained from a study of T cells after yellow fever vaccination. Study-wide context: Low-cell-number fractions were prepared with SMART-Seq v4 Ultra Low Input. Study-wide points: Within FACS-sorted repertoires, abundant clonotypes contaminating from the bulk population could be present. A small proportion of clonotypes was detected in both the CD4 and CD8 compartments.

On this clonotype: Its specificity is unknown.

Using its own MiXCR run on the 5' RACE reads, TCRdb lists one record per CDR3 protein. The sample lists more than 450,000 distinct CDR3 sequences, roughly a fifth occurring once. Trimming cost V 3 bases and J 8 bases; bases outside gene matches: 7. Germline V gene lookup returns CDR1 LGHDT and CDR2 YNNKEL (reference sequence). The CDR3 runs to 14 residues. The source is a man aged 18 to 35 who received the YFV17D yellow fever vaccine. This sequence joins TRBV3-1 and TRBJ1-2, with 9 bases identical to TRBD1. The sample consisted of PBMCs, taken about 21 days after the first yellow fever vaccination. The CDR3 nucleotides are TGTGCCAGCAGCCATGACAGGGGGATAAGAGGCTACACCTTC. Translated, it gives CASSHDRGIRGYTF.